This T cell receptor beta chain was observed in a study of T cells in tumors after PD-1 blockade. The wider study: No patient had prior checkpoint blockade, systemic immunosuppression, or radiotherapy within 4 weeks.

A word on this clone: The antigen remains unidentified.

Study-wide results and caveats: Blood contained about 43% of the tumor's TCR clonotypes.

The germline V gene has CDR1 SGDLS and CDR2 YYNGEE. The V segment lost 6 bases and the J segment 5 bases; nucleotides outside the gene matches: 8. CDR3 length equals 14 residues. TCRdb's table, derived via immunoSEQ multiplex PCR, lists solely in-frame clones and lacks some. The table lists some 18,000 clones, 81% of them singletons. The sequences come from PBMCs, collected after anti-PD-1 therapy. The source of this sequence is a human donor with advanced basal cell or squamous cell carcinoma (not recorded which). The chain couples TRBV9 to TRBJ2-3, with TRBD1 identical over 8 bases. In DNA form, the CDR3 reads TGTGCCAGCAACCTAGGACAGGGTGTAGATACGCAGTATTTT. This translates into CASNLGQGVDTQYF. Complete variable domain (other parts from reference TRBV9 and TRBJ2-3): DSGVTQTPKHLITATGQRVTLRCSPRSGDLSVYWYQQSLDQGLQFLIQYYNGEERAKGNILERFSAQQFPDLHSELNLSSLELGDSALYFCASNLGQGVDTQYFGPGTRLTVL.